The sequence of this TCR beta chain was determined in a study of blood T cell repertoires in COVID-19 (dated by TCRdb to the early 2020s). A note on the overall study: The collaborator samples originated in the United States, Italy and Spain and spanned the acute and convalescent phases of COVID-19. The prospective study material was composed of cDNA or gDNA derived from T cells, B-cell-depleted T cells, or PBMCs. The dataset comprised deeply sampled blood TCRbeta repertoires from subjects exposed to, actively infected with, or recovered from COVID-19. The repertoires were made available in a free public database intended to serve as a resource for research on the immune response to SARS-CoV-2. The samples were drawn from the first 160 participants of the ongoing ImmuneRACE study and from 1,254 subjects provided by 6 global collaborators. The sample metadata nearly always contained a de-identified subject ID, COVID-19 status, age in years and sex. HLA class I and class II types, where available, came from metadata supplied by the sample provider rather than from assay-based typing.

Overall study results and their limits: The quantity of clinical and demographic metadata differed by source and by participant and was supplied without curation.

Participants in the prospective study were aged roughly 18 to 100 years, lived in under 30 United States geographic areas, and enrolled through a virtual design. In the prospective study, participants were assigned to cohorts based on the clinical history participants reported in a screening survey and a study questionnaire. In the prospective study, whole blood, serum and a nasopharyngeal or oropharyngeal swab were collected from each participant by mobile phlebotomists. Over a roughly two-month period, participants in the prospective study had the option of providing additional blood draws and questionnaires. Before DNA extraction, prospective study blood samples were shipped either frozen or at room temperature. V sheds 4 bases and J sheds 4 bases, leaving 14 bases between their ends. The CDR3 sequence holds 14 residues, the cysteine and valine included. CDR3 DNA only is kept here, 42 bases in frame from base 1. CDR1 and CDR2 are drawn from the germline V gene: MNHNS, SASEGT.

TCRbeta CDR3 regions were amplified from genomic DNA by means of the immunoSEQ Assay, a bias-controlled multiplex PCR. Turning to the authors' computational methods: The number of nucleated cells in each sample was estimated by amplification of reference gene primers within the assay. To quantify the absolute abundance of each unique TCRbeta CDR3 rearrangement, sequence reads were collapsed and filtered. For each sample, productive Simpson clonality was calculated as the square root of Simpson's diversity index over productive rearrangements. This immuneACCESS table, as held by TCRdb, lists in-frame sequences with V and J called but not all clones. Of the missing ones, under half trace to an unresolved V gene in checked studies; the others have no known cause. V and J calls and clone size are those listed in that table; D and trimming were worked out from the DNA. The sample table records roughly 250,000 clones; around 89% of these occur just once. The ten largest clones capture 1% to 1.5% of the sample.

This clone showed up just once. The specificity of this receptor is unknown. Qualities for individual bases were not recorded, and no much larger clone is one base off. The chain couples TRBV6-1 to TRBJ2-7; the D region possibly corresponds to TRBD1 (5 bases align). The TCR sequence derives from a woman aged 40 to 55 with acute COVID-19. Sequencing input: PBMCs or T cells enriched from blood (not recorded which). The DNA sequence is TGTGCCAGCAGTGCATACTCGACAGCTTACGAGCAGTACGTC. Translated, it gives CASSAYSTAYEQYV.